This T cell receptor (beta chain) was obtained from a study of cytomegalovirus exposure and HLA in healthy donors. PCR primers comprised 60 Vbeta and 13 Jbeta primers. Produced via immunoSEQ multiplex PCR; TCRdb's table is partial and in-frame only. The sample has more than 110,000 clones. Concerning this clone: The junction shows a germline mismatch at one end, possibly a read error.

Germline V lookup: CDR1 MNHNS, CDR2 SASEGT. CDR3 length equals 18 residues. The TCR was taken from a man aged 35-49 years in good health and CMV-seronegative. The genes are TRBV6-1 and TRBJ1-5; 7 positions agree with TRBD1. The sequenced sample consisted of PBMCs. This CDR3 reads CASSEGWTGIYSNQPQHF. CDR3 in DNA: TGTGCCAGCAGCGAAGGGTGGACAGGAATTTATAGCAATCAGCCCCAGCATTTT.